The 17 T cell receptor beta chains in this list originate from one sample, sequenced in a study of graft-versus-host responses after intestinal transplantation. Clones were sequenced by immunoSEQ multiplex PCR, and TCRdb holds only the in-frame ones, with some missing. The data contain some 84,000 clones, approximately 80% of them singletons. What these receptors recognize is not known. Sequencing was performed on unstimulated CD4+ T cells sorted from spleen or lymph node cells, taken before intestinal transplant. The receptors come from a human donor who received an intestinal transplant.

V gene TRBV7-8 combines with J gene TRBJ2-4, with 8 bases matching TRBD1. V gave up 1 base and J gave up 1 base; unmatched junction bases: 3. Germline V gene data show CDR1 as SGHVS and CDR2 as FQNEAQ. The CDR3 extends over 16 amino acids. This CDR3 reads CASSLGTGLAKNIQYF. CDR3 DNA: TGTGCCAGCAGCTTAGGGACAGGGCTCGCCAAAAACATTCAGTACTTC.

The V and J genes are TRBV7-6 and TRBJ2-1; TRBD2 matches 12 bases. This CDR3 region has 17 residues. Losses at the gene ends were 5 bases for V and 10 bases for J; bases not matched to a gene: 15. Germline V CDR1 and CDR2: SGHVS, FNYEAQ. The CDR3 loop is CASSPGTASGRAGEQFF. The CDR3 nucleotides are TGTGCCAGCAGCCCCGGAACAGCTAGCGGGAGGGCCGGGGAGCAGTTCTTC.

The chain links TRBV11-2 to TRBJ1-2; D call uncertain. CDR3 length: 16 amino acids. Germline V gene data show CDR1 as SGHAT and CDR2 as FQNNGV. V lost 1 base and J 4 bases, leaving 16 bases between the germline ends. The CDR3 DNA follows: TGTGCCAGCAGCTTAGCGGCAGGAAAGTCGGCCTATGGCTACACCTTC. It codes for CASSLAAGKSAYGYTF.

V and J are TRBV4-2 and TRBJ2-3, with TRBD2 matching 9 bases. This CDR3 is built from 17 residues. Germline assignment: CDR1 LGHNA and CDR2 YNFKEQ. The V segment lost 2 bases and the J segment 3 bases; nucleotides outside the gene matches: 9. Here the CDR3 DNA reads TGTGCCAGCAGCCAAACTTATAGCGGGAGCGTGACAGATACGCAGTATTTT. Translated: CASSQTYSGSVTDTQYF.

The CDR3 loop is CASSLVAGGSSYEQYF. In DNA form, the CDR3 reads TGCGCCAGCAGCTTGGTAGCGGGAGGGAGCTCCTACGAGCAGTACTTC. The chain carries TRBV5-1 and TRBJ2-7; 11 bases agree with TRBD2. The CDR3 consists of 16 residues. Trimming took 0 bases from V and 0 from J; bases not matched to a gene: 2. The V gene's germline CDR1 is SGHRS and CDR2 YFSETQ.

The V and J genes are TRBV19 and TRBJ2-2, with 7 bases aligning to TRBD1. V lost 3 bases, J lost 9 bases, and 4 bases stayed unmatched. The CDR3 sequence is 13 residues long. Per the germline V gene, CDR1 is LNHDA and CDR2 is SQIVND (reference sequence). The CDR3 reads CASSIRDSRELFF. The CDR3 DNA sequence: TGTGCCAGTAGTATCCGGGACAGTCGGGAGCTGTTTTTT. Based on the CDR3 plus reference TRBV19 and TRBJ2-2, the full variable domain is DGGITQSPKYLFRKEGQNVTLSCEQNLNHDAMYWYRQDPGQGLRLIYYSQIVNDFQKGDIAEGYSVSREKKESFPLTVTSAQKNPTAFYLCASSIRDSRELFFGEGSRLTVL.

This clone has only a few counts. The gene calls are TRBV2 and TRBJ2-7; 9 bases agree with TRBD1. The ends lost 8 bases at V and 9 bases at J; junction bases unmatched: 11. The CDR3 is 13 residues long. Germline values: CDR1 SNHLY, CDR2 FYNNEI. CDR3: CASRLAQGQGQYF. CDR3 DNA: TGTGCCAGCCGATTGGCGCAGGGACAGGGGCAGTACTTC. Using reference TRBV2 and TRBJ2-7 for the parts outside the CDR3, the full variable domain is EPEVTQTPSHQVTQMGQEVILRCVPISNHLYFYWYRQILGQKVEFLVSFYNNEISEKSEIFDDQFSVERPDGSNFTLKIRSTKLEDSAMYFCASRLAQGQGQYFGPGTRLTVT.

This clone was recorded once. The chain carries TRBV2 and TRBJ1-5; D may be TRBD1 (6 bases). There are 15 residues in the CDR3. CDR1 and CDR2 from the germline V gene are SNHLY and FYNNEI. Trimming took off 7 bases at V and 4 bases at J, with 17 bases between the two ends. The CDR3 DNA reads TGTGCCAGCAACGGCGCCAGGGGAGCTAATCAGCCCCAGCATTTT. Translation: CASNGARGANQPQHF.

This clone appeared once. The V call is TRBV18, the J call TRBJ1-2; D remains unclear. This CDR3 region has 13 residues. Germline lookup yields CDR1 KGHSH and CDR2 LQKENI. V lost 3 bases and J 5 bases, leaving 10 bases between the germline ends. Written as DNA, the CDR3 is TGTGCCAGCTCACCTTCGGGTGGTTATGGCTACACCTTC. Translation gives CASSPSGGYGYTF.

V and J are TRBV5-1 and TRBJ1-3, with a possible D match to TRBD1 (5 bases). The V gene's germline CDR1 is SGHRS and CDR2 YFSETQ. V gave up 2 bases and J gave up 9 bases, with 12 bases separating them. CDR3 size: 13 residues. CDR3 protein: CASSFEGVPTIYF. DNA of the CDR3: TGCGCCAGCAGCTTTGAAGGGGTCCCCACCATATATTTT.

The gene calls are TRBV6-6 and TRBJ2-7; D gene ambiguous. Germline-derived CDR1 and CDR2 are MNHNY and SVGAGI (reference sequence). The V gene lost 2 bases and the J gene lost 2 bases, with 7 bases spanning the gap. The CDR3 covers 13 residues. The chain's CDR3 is CASSYGHTYEQYF. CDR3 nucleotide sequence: TGTGCCAGCAGTTACGGGCATACCTACGAGCAGTACTTC.

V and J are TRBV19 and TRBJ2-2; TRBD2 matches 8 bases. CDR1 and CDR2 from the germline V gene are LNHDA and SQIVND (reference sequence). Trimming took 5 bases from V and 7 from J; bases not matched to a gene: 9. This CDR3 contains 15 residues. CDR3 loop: CASSWGTSLVGELFF. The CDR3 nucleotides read TGTGCCAGTAGTTGGGGGACTAGTCTGGTCGGGGAGCTGTTTTTT.

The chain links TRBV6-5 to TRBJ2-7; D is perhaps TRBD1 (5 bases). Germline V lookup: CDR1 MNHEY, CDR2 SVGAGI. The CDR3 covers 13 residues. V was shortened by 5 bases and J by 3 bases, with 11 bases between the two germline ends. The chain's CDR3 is CASSRQGIYEQYF. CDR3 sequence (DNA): TGTGCCAGCAGTCGTCAGGGAATCTACGAGCAGTACTTC.

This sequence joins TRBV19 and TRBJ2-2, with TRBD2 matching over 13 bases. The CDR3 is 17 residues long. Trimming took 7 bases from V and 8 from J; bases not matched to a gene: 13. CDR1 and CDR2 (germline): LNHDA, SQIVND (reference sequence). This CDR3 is CASMTSGGFLVAGELFF. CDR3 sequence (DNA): TGTGCCAGTATGACTAGCGGGGGGTTCCTTGTCGCGGGGGAGCTGTTTTTT.

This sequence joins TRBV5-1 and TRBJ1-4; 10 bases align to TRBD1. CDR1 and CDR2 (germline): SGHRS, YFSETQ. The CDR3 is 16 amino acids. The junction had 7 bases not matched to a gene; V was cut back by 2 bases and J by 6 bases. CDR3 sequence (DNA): TGCGCCAGCAGCTTAGGACAGGGGGTTACTCATGAAAAACTGTTTTTT. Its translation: CASSLGQGVTHEKLFF.

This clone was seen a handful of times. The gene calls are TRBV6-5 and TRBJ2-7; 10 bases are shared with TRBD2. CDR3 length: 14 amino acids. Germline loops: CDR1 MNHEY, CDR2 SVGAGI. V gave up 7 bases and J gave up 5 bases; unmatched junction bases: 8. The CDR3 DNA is TGTGCCAGCATGGTAGCGGGAGGAAGGAACGAGCAGTACTTC. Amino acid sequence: CASMVAGGRNEQYF.

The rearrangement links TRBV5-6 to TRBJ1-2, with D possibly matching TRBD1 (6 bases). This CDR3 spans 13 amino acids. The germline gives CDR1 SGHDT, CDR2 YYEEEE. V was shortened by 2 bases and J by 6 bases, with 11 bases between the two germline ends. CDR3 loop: CASSFGAGDGYTF. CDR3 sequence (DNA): TGTGCCAGCAGCTTTGGGGCAGGGGATGGCTACACCTTC.